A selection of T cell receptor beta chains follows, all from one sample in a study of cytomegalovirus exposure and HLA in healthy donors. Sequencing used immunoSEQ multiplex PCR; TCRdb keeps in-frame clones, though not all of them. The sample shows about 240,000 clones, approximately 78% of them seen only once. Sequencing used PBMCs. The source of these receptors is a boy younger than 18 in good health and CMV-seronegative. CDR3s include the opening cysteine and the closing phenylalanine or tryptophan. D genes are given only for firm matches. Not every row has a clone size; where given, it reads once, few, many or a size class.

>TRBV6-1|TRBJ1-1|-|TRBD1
TGTGCCAGCAGTGACCCGACAGGGGGCGATGCGGCTTTCTTT
CASSDPTGGDAAFF
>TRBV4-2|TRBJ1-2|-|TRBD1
TGTGCCAGCAGCCAAGTTTTAGGGGGCGTGGTGGGGCCTAACTATGGCTACACCTTC
CASSQVLGGVVGPNYGYTF
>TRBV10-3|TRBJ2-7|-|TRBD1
TGTGCCATCAGTGTAGGGTCGACAGGGTCACCCTACGAGCAGTACTTC
CAISVGSTGSPYEQYF
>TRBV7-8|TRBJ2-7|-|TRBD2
TGTGCCAGCAGCCCCGGGACTAGCGGGACCACCTACGAGCAGTACTTC
CASSPGTSGTTYEQYF
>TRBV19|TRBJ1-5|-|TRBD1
TGTGCCAGTACGGGCTACTCTCAGGGGGATCAGCCCCAGCATTTT
CASTGYSQGDQPQHF
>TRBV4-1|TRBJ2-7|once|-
TGCGCCAGCAGCCAAGAGGGCTTAATGGGGGGGGGCGAATACGAGCAGTACTTC
CASSQEGLMGGGEYEQYF
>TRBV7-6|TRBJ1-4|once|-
TGTGCCAGCAGCTTAGATTTACGGAGGGGAGAAAAACTGTTTTTT
CASSLDLRRGEKLFF
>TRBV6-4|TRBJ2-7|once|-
TGTGCCAGCAGCGTCGAAATGGGAGCCTACGAGCAGTACTTC
CASSVEMGAYEQYF
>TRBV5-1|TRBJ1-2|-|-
TGCGCCAGCAGCTTGACAGACTATGGCTACACCTTC
CASSLTDYGYTF
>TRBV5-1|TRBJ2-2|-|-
TGCGCCAGCAGCAGGGGGCCATCGATTAGCGGCGGGGACACCGGGGAGCTGTTTTTT
CASSRGPSISGGDTGELFF
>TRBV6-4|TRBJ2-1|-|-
TGTGCCAGCAGTGCCGAACAGGGAAGCCCCTACAATGAGCAGTTCTTC
CASSAEQGSPYNEQFF
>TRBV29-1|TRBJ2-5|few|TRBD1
TGCAGCGTTAGGGACAGTCTTGGAGAGACCCAGTACTTC
CSVRDSLGETQYF
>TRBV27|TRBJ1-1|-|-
TGTGCCAGCAGTTTAAATGGGCTCAGTAAAGCTTTCTTT
CASSLNGLSKAFF
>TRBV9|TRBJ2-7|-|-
TGTGCCAGCAGCGTAGGACAGAACTCCTACGAGCAGTACTTC
CASSVGQNSYEQYF
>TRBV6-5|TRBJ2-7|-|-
TGTGCCAGCAAAATTTCTGTAGGGGACGAGCAGTACTTC
CASKISVGDEQYF
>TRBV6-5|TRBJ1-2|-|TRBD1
TGTGCCAGCAGTTATGAACAGGGGGCGACAAACTATGGCTACACCTTC
CASSYEQGATNYGYTF
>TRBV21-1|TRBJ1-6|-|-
TGTGCCAGCAGCACAGGTTACTCCCTCGGCCAGGGCTGGGGATATTCACCCCTCCACTTT
CASSTGYSLGQGWGYSPLHF
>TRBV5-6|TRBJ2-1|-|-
TGTGCCAGCAGCTTGGTGGCGGTTGACAATGAGCAGTTCTTC
CASSLVAVDNEQFF
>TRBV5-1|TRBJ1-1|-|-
TGCGCCAGCAGCCCATCAGGGGAGAACACTGAAGCTTTCTTT
CASSPSGENTEAFF
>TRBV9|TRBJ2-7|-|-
TGTGCCAGCAGCGTAGTGCCAGGGGCCTACGAGCAGTACTTC
CASSVVPGAYEQYF
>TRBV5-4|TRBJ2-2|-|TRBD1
TGTGCCAGCAGCTTGGAAGGGGGCCCCGGGGAGCTGTTTTTT
CASSLEGGPGELFF
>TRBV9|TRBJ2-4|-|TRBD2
TGTGCCAGCAGCCTCTCCGGACTAGCGGGAGGGGGATCCAAAAACATTCAGTACTTC
CASSLSGLAGGGSKNIQYF
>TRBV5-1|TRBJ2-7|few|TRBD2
TGCGCCAGCAGTGCACTAGCGGGAGAGGGGCAGTACTTC
CASSALAGEGQYF
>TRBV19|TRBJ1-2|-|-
TGTGCCAGTAGTATTATTGGGGACACTCCTAACTATGGCTACACCTTC
CASSIIGDTPNYGYTF
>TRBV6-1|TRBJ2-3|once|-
TGTGCCAGCGGGGGGTCAATGTCTACAGATACGCAGTATTTT
CASGGSMSTDTQYF
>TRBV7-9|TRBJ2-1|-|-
TGTGCCAGCAGCCTACAGGGAAGCTCCTACAATGAGCAGTTCTTC
CASSLQGSSYNEQFF
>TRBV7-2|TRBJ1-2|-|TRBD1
TGTGCCAGCAGCCGCGGGACAGGGGAAAACTATGGCTACACCTTC
CASSRGTGENYGYTF
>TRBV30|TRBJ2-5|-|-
TGTGCCTGGTCACAGGGCCAAGAGACCCAGTACTTC
CAWSQGQETQYF
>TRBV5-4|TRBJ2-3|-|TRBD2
TGTGCCAGCAGCTTAAGGACTAGCGGGATGTCCCGCGATACGCAGTATTTT
CASSLRTSGMSRDTQYF
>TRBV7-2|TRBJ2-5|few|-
TGTGCCAGCAGCCTCGACTATCAAGAGACCCAGTACTTC
CASSLDYQETQYF
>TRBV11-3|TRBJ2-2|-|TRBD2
TGTGCCAGCAGCTCTGGGACTAGCGGGAGTCCCGGGGAGCTGTTTTTT
CASSSGTSGSPGELFF
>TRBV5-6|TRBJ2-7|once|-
TGTGCCAGCAGCTTGACAGGGTTGGCCACAACCTACGAGCAGTACTTC
CASSLTGLATTYEQYF
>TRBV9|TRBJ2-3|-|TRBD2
TGTGCCAGCAGCGTAGAACGTCGCGGGAAGCGGGATAACACAGATACGCAGTATTTT
CASSVERRGKRDNTDTQYF
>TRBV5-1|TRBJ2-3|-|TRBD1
TGCGCCAGCAGCTTACGACAGGGGAACTCAGATACGCAGTATTTT
CASSLRQGNSDTQYF
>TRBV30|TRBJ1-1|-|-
TGTGCCTGGAGTGGGAGGACGGCTGAAGCTTTCTTT
CAWSGRTAEAFF
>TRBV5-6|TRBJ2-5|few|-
TGTGCCAGCAGCTTGTCAGGGATAGGACAAGAGACCCAGTACTTC
CASSLSGIGQETQYF
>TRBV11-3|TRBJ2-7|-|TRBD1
TGTGCCAGCAGCCTGACGGGACAGGTCTACGAGCAGTACTTC
CASSLTGQVYEQYF
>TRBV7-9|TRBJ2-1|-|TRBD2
TGTGCCAGCAGCTTCCAGCGGGGAACGGGTGAGCAGTTCTTC
CASSFQRGTGEQFF
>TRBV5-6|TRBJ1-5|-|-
TGTGCCAGCAGCCGGCGGGGGGGGTGGAGCAATCAGCCCCAGCATTTT
CASSRRGGWSNQPQHF
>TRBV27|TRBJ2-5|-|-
TGTGCCAGCATGACAGTAAAGGGCTCGGAGACCCAGTACTTC
CASMTVKGSETQYF
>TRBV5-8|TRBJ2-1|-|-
TGTGCCAGCAGCTTTGGGGGCCTAGGCTATGAGCAGTTCTTC
CASSFGGLGYEQFF
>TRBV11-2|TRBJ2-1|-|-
TGTGCCAGCAGCTTAGATGCAGGGCGGGGAGCCAATGAGCAGTTCTTC
CASSLDAGRGANEQFF
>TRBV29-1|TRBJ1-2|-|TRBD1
TGCAGCGCCCGACAGGGTAACTATGGCTACACCTTC
CSARQGNYGYTF
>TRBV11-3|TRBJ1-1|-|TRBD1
TGTGCCAGCAGCCCCGTTACAGGGGCCACTGAAGCTTTCTTT
CASSPVTGATEAFF
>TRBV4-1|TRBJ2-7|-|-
TGCGCCAGCAGCCAAGTTGGGCTTGTGCCCTCAACCTTTCCCTCCTACGAGCAGTACTTC
CASSQVGLVPSTFPSYEQYF